The sequence of this TCR beta chain was determined in a study of early T cells in non-severe SARS-CoV-2 infection. Findings and limits, study-wide: The matching step, a VDJdb search, favored anti-spike CD8 responses and missed private and CD4 specificities.

In germline, CDR1 is LNHDA, CDR2 SQIVND (reference sequence). V was pared by 10 bases and J by 5 bases, with 14 bases between. CDR3 size: 12 residues. In its sample, this clonotype was seen many times. Its antigen remains unknown. As part of library construction, unique molecular identifiers were attached to individual cDNA molecules. TCRdb analysed the 5' RACE reads with MiXCR anew, one entry per CDR3 protein. Among tens of thousands of distinct CDR3 sequences listed, approximately 6% were seen once. This specimen consisted of whole blood, obtained at baseline. The receptor was isolated from an adult who was a healthcare worker with PCR-confirmed SARS-CoV-2 infection or an uninfected control (not recorded which). The chain employs TRBV19 and TRBJ2-5; TRBD1 might be the D (6 bases). The CDR3 here is CATRQAGETQYF. The CDR3 DNA is TGTGCCACCCGACAGGCCGGGGAGACCCAGTACTTC.